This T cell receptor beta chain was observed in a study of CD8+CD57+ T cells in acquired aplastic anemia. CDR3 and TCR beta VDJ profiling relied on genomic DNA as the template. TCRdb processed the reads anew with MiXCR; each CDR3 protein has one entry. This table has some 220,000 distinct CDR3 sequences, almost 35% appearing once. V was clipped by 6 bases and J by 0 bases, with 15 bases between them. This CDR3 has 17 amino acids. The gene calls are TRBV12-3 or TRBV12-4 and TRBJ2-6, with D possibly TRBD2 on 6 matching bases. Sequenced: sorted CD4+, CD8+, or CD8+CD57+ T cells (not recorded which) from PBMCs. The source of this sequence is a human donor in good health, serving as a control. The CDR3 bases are TGTGCCAGCAGCCCGTACTTGGGGGGCTCTGGGGCCAACGTCCTGACTTTC. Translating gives CASSPYLGGSGANVLTF.